The clone carrying this T cell receptor (beta chain) was picked up one time. This record belongs to a study of shared clonotypes between healthy human individuals. Sequencing used immunoSEQ multiplex PCR; TCRdb keeps in-frame clones, though not all of them. The profile shows about 2.4 million clones, over 85% of them singletons. CD4+ cell separation produced CD45RA+ naive and CD45RA-negative memory subsets. The clonotype was recovered from a man aged 18 to 30 in good health. Some clones in this sample may be carry-over from other donors' samples. Sequenced material: naive CD4+ T cells from PBMCs. Subset here: CD45RA+ positively selected.

In DNA form, the CDR3 reads TGTGCCAGCAGCCCCTGGGAGACGGTCTCTGGAAACACCATATATTTT. Translation gives CASSPWETVSGNTIYF. The chain employs TRBV7-9 and TRBJ1-3; unclear D gene. The CDR3 is 16 amino acids. The germline V and J ends were trimmed by 5 bases and 0 bases, with 14 bases remaining between them. The germline gives CDR1 SEHNR, CDR2 FQNEAQ (reference sequence).